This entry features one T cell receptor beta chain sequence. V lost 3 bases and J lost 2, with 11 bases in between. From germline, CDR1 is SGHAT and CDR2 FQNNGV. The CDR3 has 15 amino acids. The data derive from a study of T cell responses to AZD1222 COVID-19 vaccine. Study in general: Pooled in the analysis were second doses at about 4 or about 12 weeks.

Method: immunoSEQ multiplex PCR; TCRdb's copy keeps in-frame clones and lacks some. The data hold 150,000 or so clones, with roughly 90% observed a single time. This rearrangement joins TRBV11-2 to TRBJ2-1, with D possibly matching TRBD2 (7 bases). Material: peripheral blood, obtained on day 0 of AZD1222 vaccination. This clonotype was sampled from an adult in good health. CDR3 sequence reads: CASSLGRGPYNEQFF. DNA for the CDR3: TGTGCCAGCAGCTTGGGGCGGGGGCCCTACAATGAGCAGTTCTTC.